This entry lists 7 T cell receptor beta chains sequenced from one sample in a study of neurological immune-mediated disorders. TCRdb reprocessed the 5' RACE reads via MiXCR and lists one record per CDR3 protein. The sample records approximately 53,000 distinct CDR3 sequences, approximately 11% being singletons. Time point in this sample: longitudinal time-point 1 (baseline). The sample was PBMCs. The receptor source for this set is a woman in her thirties or forties in good health.

The chain recombines TRBV27 with TRBJ2-7, with TRBD2 identical over 13 bases. The CDR3 sequence is 15 residues long. J gave up 9 bases and V 6 bases, and 11 bases lay outside the gene matches. Germline CDR1 is MNHEY and CDR2 is SMNVEV (reference sequence). The CDR3 sequence is CASRTTSGRAYWQYF. CDR3 DNA sequence: TGTGCCAGCAGGACCACTAGCGGGAGGGCGTATTGGCAGTACTTC.

This clonotype was detected many times. The chain couples TRBV7-4 to TRBJ2-4, with D perhaps matching TRBD1 or TRBD2 (5 bases each). Germline assignment: CDR1 SGHVT and CDR2 SQSDAQ. The CDR3 sequence is 14 residues long. V lost 8 bases and J lost 2, with 13 bases in between. The CDR3 region has the DNA TGTGCCAGCGTCCTCTGGGGGACCAAAAACATTCAGTACTTC. It specifies CASVLWGTKNIQYF.

This clonotype appeared many times. The V gene is TRBV11-1, the J gene TRBJ2-2; TRBD1 or TRBD2 may be the D gene (6 bases each). Trimming removed 7 bases from V and 3 bases from J, with 18 bases in between. The CDR3 has 16 amino acids. Germline assignment: CDR1 SGHAT and CDR2 FQDESV (reference sequence). CDR3 sequence: CASTRTRGDYTGELFF. CDR3 DNA: TGTGCCAGCACCCGAACTAGGGGGGACTACACCGGGGAGCTGTTTTTT.

Ten or more counts support this clonotype. The chain carries TRBV27 and TRBJ2-4, with D hard to call. The germline gives CDR1 MNHEY, CDR2 SMNVEV (reference sequence). This CDR3 contains 14 residues. The V and J ends lost 6 bases and 2 bases respectively, with 11 bases between them. The CDR3 sequence: CASSPQYSKNIQYF. CDR3 nucleotides: TGTGCCAGCAGCCCGCAGTATTCCAAAAACATTCAGTACTTC.

The chain employs TRBV6-2 or TRBV6-3 and TRBJ2-1, with D possibly being TRBD2 (5 bases). The CDR3 consists of 14 residues. Trimming stripped 2 bases from V and 9 bases from J, with 14 bases between. Looked up from germline, CDR1 is MNHEY and CDR2 is SVGEGT. CDR3 in DNA: TGTGCCAGCAGTTACACCGTCGGGGTGGCTGAGCAGTTCTTC. It is translated as CASSYTVGVAEQFF.

This clonotype was seen at least ten times. The chain links TRBV10-3 to TRBJ1-2; 12 bases map to TRBD1. Losses at the gene ends were 0 bases for V and 0 bases for J; bases not matched to a gene: 11. The CDR3 runs 20 residues. The germline gives CDR1 ENHRY, CDR2 SYGVKD. This chain's CDR3 is CAISESGQGASAKANYGYTF. The CDR3 nucleotides read TGTGCCATCAGTGAGTCGGGACAGGGGGCGAGTGCGAAGGCTAACTATGGCTACACCTTC.

The sample holds many counts of this clonotype. The V gene is TRBV5-1, the J gene TRBJ2-5; 7 bases are shared with TRBD2. The CDR3 contains 14 residues. With 3 bases clipped from V and 0 bases from J, the junction kept 2 bases outside the gene matches. Germline CDR1 reads SGHRS; CDR2 reads YFSETQ. CDR3 nucleotide sequence: TGCGCCAGCAGCTGGCGGGAGTACCAAGAGACCCAGTACTTC. It is translated as CASSWREYQETQYF.